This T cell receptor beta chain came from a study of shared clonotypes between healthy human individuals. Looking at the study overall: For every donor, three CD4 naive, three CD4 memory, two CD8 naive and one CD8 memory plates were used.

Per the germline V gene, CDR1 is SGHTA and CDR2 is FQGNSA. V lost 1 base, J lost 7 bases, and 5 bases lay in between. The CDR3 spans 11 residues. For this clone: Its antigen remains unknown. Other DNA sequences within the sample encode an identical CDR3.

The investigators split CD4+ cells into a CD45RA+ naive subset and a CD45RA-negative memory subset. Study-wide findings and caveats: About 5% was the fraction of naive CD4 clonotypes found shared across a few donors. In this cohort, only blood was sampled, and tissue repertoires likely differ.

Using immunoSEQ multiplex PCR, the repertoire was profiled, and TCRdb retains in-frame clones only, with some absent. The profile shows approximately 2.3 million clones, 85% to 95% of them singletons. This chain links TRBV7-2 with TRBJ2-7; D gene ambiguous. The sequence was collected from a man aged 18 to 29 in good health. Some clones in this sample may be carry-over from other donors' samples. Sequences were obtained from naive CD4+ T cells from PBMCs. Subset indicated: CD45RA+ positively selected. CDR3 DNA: TGTGCCAGCAGCTTAGGGGATGAGCAGTACTTC. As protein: CASSLGDEQYF.